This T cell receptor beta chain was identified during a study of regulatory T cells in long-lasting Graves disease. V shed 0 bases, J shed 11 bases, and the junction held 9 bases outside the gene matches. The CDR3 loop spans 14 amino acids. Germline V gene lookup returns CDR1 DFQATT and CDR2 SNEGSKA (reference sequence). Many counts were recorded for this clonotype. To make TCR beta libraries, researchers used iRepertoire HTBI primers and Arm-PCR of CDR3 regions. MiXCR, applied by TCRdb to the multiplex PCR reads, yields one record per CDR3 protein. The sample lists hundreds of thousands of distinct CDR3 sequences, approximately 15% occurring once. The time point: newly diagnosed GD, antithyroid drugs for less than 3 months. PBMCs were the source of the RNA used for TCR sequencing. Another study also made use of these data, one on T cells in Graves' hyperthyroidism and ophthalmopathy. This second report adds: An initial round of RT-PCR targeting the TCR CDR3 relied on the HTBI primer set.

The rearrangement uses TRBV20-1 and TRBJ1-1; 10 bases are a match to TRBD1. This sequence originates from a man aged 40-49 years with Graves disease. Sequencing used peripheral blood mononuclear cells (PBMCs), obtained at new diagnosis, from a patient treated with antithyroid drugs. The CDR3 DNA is TGCAGTGCTAGAGATCGGACAGGGGGGTTGGCCGCTTTCTTT. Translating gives CSARDRTGGLAAFF.